These 21 T cell receptor beta chains came from one sample sequenced in a study of regulatory T cells in long-lasting Graves disease. HTBI primers from iRepertoire and Arm-PCR of CDR3 regions yielded the TCR beta libraries. TCRdb redid the calling of the multiplex PCR reads with MiXCR, one entry per CDR3 protein. The data contain about 290,000 distinct CDR3 sequences, under 25% of them singletons. Time point in this sample: persistent/refractory GD, antithyroid drugs over 5 years with positive TRAb. PBMC RNA was the source of the TCR library. The source material was peripheral blood mononuclear cells (PBMCs), sampled when the disease was refractory, from a patient treated with antithyroid drugs. Source of these receptors: a female donor with Graves disease.

This clonotype was recorded at least ten times. This chain connects TRBV28 to TRBJ1-2, with a weak D call TRBD1 (6 bases). The CDR3 consists of 15 residues. From germline, CDR1 is MDHEN and CDR2 SYDVKM. The V end lost 3 bases, the J end lost 8 bases, and 19 bases lay between the germline ends. The CDR3 sequence is CASSFRPDSSAGYTF. For the CDR3, the DNA is TGTGCCAGCAGTTTCCGCCCGGACAGTTCCGCGGGCTACACCTTC.

This clonotype turned up a few times. This chain uses TRBV6-2 or TRBV6-3 with TRBJ2-7; a possible D gene is TRBD1 (6 bases). Germline V gene lookup returns CDR1 MNHEY and CDR2 SVGEGT. Trimming stripped 0 bases from V and 2 bases from J, with 14 bases between. This CDR3 is 16 amino acids long. CDR3 nucleotides: TGTGCCAGCAGTTACTCGGGGGCAGGGCCTGCCTACGAGCAGTACTTC. This encodes CASSYSGAGPAYEQYF.

Points on this clonotype: A much more abundant neighbour one base away suggests this may be a read error. V usage is TRBV11-3 and J usage is TRBJ2-5; 10 nucleotides match TRBD2. Germline trimming cut 5 bases from V and 7 bases from J; bases unmatched to any gene: 13. Germline assignment: CDR1 SGHNT and CDR2 YENEEA. The CDR3 has 16 amino acids. The CDR3 sequence is CASSSHPLAGVRTQYF. The CDR3 DNA reads as TGTGCCAGCAGCAGTCACCCGCTAGCGGGAGTCAGGACCCAGTACTTC.

This clonotype occurred many times. The chain recombines TRBV2 with TRBJ1-2; 10 bases map to TRBD1. The junction had 5 bases not matched to a gene; V was cut back by 7 bases and J by 3 bases. From germline, CDR1 is SNHLY and CDR2 FYNNEI. The CDR3 runs to 14 residues. CDR3 nucleotide sequence: TGTGCCAGCATAAGACAGGGGGCCGACTATGGCTACACCTTC. Protein sequence: CASIRQGADYGYTF. The full variable domain, with the rest looked up from reference TRBV2 and TRBJ1-2, is EPEVTQTPSHQVTQMGQEVILRCVPISNHLYFYWYRQILGQKVEFLVSFYNNEISEKSEIFDDQFSVERPDGSNFTLKIRSTKLEDSAMYFCASIRQGADYGYTFGSGTRLTVV.

This clonotype was seen more than once but under ten times. V and J are TRBV6-1 and TRBJ1-2, with D possibly being TRBD1 (6 bases). This CDR3 has 11 amino acids. Germline V gene data show CDR1 as MNHNS and CDR2 as SASEGT. Trimming shortened V by 8 bases and J by 3 bases, and 7 bases separated the two germline ends. The CDR3 nucleotides are TGTGCCAGCCGACAGGACTATGGCTACACCTTC. Encoded protein: CASRQDYGYTF.

J is TRBJ2-2 and V is TRBV6-1; D may be TRBD1 (5 bases). Germline CDR1 is MNHNS and CDR2 is SASEGT. The ends were cut back, 1 base at V and 5 bases at J, with 8 bases in the middle. The CDR3 contains 14 residues. CDR3 coding DNA: TGTGCCAGCAGTGAAGGGGGCTGGACCGGGGAGCTGTTTTTT. Its protein product is CASSEGGWTGELFF.

This clonotype was recorded a few times. V and J are TRBV11-2 and TRBJ1-3; D unclear. Between the trimmed V and J ends, which lost 6 bases and 0 bases, there was a span of 9 bases. Looked up from germline, CDR1 is SGHAT and CDR2 is FQNNGV. The CDR3 spans 14 residues. The CDR3 nucleotides are TGTGCCAGCAGTACACTAGCCTCTGGAAACACCATATATTTT. This gives the protein CASSTLASGNTIYF.

This clonotype was observed a handful of times. This chain connects TRBV4-2 to TRBJ2-7; the D gene could be TRBD1 or TRBD2 (5 bases each). The V gene's germline CDR1 is LGHNA and CDR2 YNFKEQ. The length of the CDR3 is 15 residues. V lost 3 bases and J lost 6, with 18 bases in between. DNA of the CDR3: TGTGCCAGCAGCCAGGGGACGGACGGAAGTTCCGAGCAGTACTTC. Translating it yields CASSQGTDGSSEQYF.

CDR3 residues: CASSLRDRVFNIQYF. CDR3 DNA: TGTGCCAGCAGCTTAAGAGACAGGGTCTTTAACATTCAGTACTTC. The chain links TRBV11-2 to TRBJ2-4; 7 bases are shared with TRBD1. The CDR3 has 15 residues. Losses at the gene ends were 2 bases for V and 7 bases for J; bases not matched to a gene: 8. Germline V gene data show CDR1 as SGHAT and CDR2 as FQNNGV.

This clonotype was picked up a small number of times. The chain joins TRBV20-1 to TRBJ2-2; D is possibly TRBD1 or TRBD2 (6 bases each). V shed 3 bases and J shed 4 bases, with 12 bases lying between them. This CDR3 contains 14 residues. Germline V gene lookup returns CDR1 DFQATT and CDR2 SNEGSKA (reference sequence). CDR3 loop: CSARPGATTGELFF. The CDR3 DNA reads TGCAGTGCTAGGCCGGGGGCGACCACCGGGGAGCTGTTTTTT.

The chain combines TRBV7-2 with TRBJ1-2, with a tentative D call TRBD1 (5 bases). V was trimmed by 3 bases and J by 0 bases, leaving 14 bases between them. Germline V lookup: CDR1 SGHTA, CDR2 FQGNSA. The CDR3 extends over 16 amino acids. The CDR3 loop is CASSFDREYSNYGYTF. The CDR3, as DNA: TGTGCCAGCAGCTTCGACAGAGAGTACTCTAACTATGGCTACACCTTC.

This clonotype has more than one count but fewer than ten. This chain joins TRBV3-1 and TRBJ1-1; D not resolved. V lost 3 bases and J 7 bases, leaving 6 bases between the germline ends. Looked up from germline, CDR1 is LGHDT and CDR2 is YNNKEL (reference sequence). The CDR3 consists of 11 residues. DNA for the CDR3: TGTGCCAGCAGCCAGAGGAATGAAGCTTTCTTT. It is translated as CASSQRNEAFF.

The chain links TRBV28 to TRBJ2-1; 9 bases fit TRBD2. Germline assignment: CDR1 MDHEN and CDR2 SYDVKM. This CDR3 region has 13 residues. Trimming at V came to 7 bases and at J to 5 bases, leaving 3 bases not matched to a gene. Here the CDR3 DNA reads TGTGCCAGCATCGGGACTAGCAACAATGAGCAGTTCTTC. It specifies CASIGTSNNEQFF. Full variable domain (outside the CDR3, taken from reference TRBV28 and TRBJ2-1): DVKVTQSSRYLVKRTGEKVFLECVQDMDHENMFWYRQDPGLGLRLIYFSYDVKMKEKGDIPEGYSVSREKKERFSLILESASTNQTSMYLCASIGTSNNEQFFGPGTRLTVL.

This clonotype has a count of ten or more. The chain links TRBV7-2 to TRBJ1-2; D is undetermined. The length of the CDR3 is 13 residues. Germline CDR1 SGHTA, CDR2 FQGNSA. Trimming shortened V by 1 base and J by 6 bases, and 9 bases separated the two germline ends. For the CDR3, the DNA is TGTGCCAGCAGCTTAGGACCCTCCGATGGCTACACCTTC. The encoded protein is CASSLGPSDGYTF.

This clonotype was counted only a few times. The genes are TRBV19 and TRBJ1-4; D is uncertain. The CDR3 contains 15 residues. The V end lost 5 bases, the J end lost 0 bases, and 10 bases lay between the germline ends. Germline CDR1 is LNHDA and CDR2 is SQIVND (reference sequence). The chain's CDR3 is CASSLRTATNEKLFF. CDR3 sequence (DNA): TGTGCCAGTAGTCTTCGGACTGCAACTAATGAAAAACTGTTTTTT.

The gene calls are TRBV12-3 or TRBV12-4 and TRBJ1-4; D not resolved. The CDR3 runs 14 residues. Trimming took off 7 bases at V and 3 bases at J, with 12 bases between the two ends. CDR3 coding DNA: TGTGCCAGCACCAAAGGGAGTGCTAATGAAAAACTGTTTTTT. Translating it yields CASTKGSANEKLFF.

Ten or more counts support this clonotype. The V gene is TRBV2, the J gene TRBJ1-1; TRBD1 is a possible D gene (5 bases). This CDR3 is 11 amino acids long. CDR1 and CDR2 from the germline V gene are SNHLY and FYNNEI. Trimming left V 6 bases short and J 8 bases short, with 10 bases between. The CDR3 region is CASSGGGEAFF. The CDR3 bases are TGTGCCAGCAGCGGGGGAGGGGAAGCTTTCTTT.

The chain carries TRBV7-2 and TRBJ2-3; no definite D call. The CDR3 has 12 amino acids. Trimming removed 8 bases at V and 1 base at J, with 7 bases between. In germline, CDR1 is SGHTA, CDR2 FQGNSA. For the CDR3, the DNA is TGTGCCAGCGCAAGTGGCACAGATACGCAGTATTTT. Encoded protein: CASASGTDTQYF.

This clonotype was counted ten times or more. The CDR3: CASSDTLLAHTGNTGELFF. DNA of the CDR3: TGTGCCAGCAGCGATACTCTCCTAGCTCACACAGGGAACACCGGGGAGCTGTTTTTT. The chain employs TRBV2 and TRBJ2-2, with D possibly being TRBD1 or TRBD2 (5 bases each). The CDR3 extends over 19 amino acids. Germline assignment: CDR1 SNHLY and CDR2 FYNNEI. V gave up 6 bases and J gave up 1 base, with 24 bases separating them.

The V and J genes are TRBV29-1 and TRBJ2-3, with D possibly matching TRBD1 (5 bases). The CDR3 contains 13 residues. The germline gives CDR1 SQVTM, CDR2 ANQGSEA. V was pared by 6 bases and J by 2 bases, with 12 bases between. In nucleotides, the CDR3 is TGCAGCGTGAGGAGACAGCACACAGATACGCAGTATTTT. Translating gives CSVRRQHTDTQYF.

The chain combines TRBV5-4 with TRBJ2-5; TRBD1 agrees at 8 bases. The V gene end was trimmed by 1 base and the J gene end by 4 bases; junction bases not matched to a gene: 6. The CDR3 has 15 residues. Germline assignment: CDR1 SGHNT and CDR2 YYREEE (reference sequence). CDR3 region: CASSLPETGGETQYF. The CDR3 DNA reads as TGTGCCAGCAGCTTGCCGGAAACAGGGGGAGAGACCCAGTACTTC. The full variable domain, with the rest looked up from reference TRBV5-4 and TRBJ2-5, is ETGVTQSPTHLIKTRGQQVTLRCSSQSGHNTVSWYQQALGQGPQFIFQYYREEENGRGNFPPRFSGLQFPNYSSELNVNALELDDSALYLCASSLPETGGETQYFGPGTRLLVL.